These T cell receptor beta chains were read from a single sample in a study of blood T cells in healthy people across ages. TCRdb independently ran MiXCR on the 5' RACE reads; one entry per CDR3 protein. The data show about 1,000,000 distinct CDR3 sequences, 45% seen once. Sequenced material: blood. The receptors here all came from an older woman in good health. Each CDR3 is given with its conserved first and last residue. D genes are given only for firm matches. Rows may omit the clone size; those that give it use once, few, many or a size class.

d_call j_call clone_size v_call cdr3_aa cdr3_nt
. TRBJ2-1 few TRBV27 CASTEGGVNEQFF TGTGCCAGCACCGAAGGTGGGGTCAATGAGCAGTTCTTC
. TRBJ2-5 few TRBV19 CASTRGGAGETQYF TGTGCCAGTACCCGAGGGGGAGCAGGAGAGACCCAGTACTTC
. TRBJ2-3 few TRBV30 CAGRITDTQYF TGTGCCGGGAGGATCACAGATACGCAGTATTTT
. TRBJ2-7 . TRBV10-3 CAISDAYEQYF TGTGCCATCAGTGACGCCTACGAGCAGTACTTC
. TRBJ1-6 . TRBV20-1 CSARSPTGYNSPLHF TGCAGTGCTAGATCCCCGACAGGCTATAATTCACCCCTCCACTTT
TRBD1 TRBJ1-1 . TRBV7-8 CASSSQGGPEAFF TGTGCCAGCAGCTCACAGGGGGGGCCTGAAGCTTTCTTT
. TRBJ2-7 . TRBV5-5 CASSNRENYEQYF TGTGCCAGCAGCAACAGGGAAAACTACGAGCAGTACTTC
. TRBJ2-1 . TRBV6-4 CASSLYPGWNEQFF TGTGCCAGCAGTTTATACCCGGGGTGGAATGAGCAGTTCTTC
. TRBJ2-1 . TRBV7-2 CASSFRRGAYNEQFF TGTGCCAGCAGCTTTAGGAGGGGGGCGTACAATGAGCAGTTCTTC
. TRBJ2-3 . TRBV5-1 CASRFSMTGNTDTQYF TGCGCCAGCAGATTCTCAATGACCGGTAACACAGATACGCAGTATTTT
. TRBJ2-5 few TRBV3-1 CASSQHIWGRNQYF TGTGCCAGCAGCCAACACATCTGGGGTCGTAATCAGTACTTC
TRBD2 TRBJ2-5 . TRBV4-1 CASSRDETGGWEQYF TGCGCCAGCAGCCGAGATGAAACGGGAGGGTGGGAGCAGTACTTC
TRBD1 TRBJ2-7 . TRBV5-8 CASSLEWGQGAYEQYF TGTGCCAGCAGCTTGGAATGGGGACAGGGGGCCTACGAGCAGTACTTC
TRBD2 TRBJ2-3 . TRBV4-1 CASSHRTSARMQYF TGCGCCAGCAGCCATAGGACTAGCGCCAGGATGCAGTATTTT
. TRBJ1-5 . TRBV6-2/TRBV6-3 CASSYEGRHSNQPQHF TGTGCCAGCAGTTACGAGGGCAGACATAGCAATCAGCCCCAGCATTTT
. TRBJ2-7 . TRBV20-1 CSARRGASYNEQYF TGCAGTGCTAGGAGGGGTGCTTCCTACAATGAGCAGTACTTC
. TRBJ2-1 . TRBV11-2 CASSLLTAWQFF TGTGCCAGCAGCTTGCTTACAGCATGGCAGTTCTTC
TRBD1 TRBJ2-1 few TRBV7-3 CASSPSGGNEQFF TGTGCCAGCAGCCCGTCAGGGGGCAATGAGCAGTTCTTC
TRBD1 TRBJ2-7 . TRBV19 CASKRTGGHEQYF TGTGCCAGTAAGCGGACAGGGGGCCACGAGCAGTACTTC
. TRBJ2-3 few TRBV20-1 CSAASVPRSDTQYF TGCAGTGCTGCTAGCGTTCCCCGGTCAGATACGCAGTATTTT
TRBD2 TRBJ2-7 . TRBV13 CASSPRTSGEGEQYF TGTGCCAGCAGCCCCCGGACTAGCGGGGAGGGCGAGCAGTACTTC
TRBD2 TRBJ2-1 few TRBV9 CASSEGPSGRGSFF TGTGCCAGCAGCGAGGGGCCTAGCGGGAGGGGGTCGTTCTTC
. TRBJ2-6 . TRBV6-6 CASRAGVRSGANVLTF TGTGCCAGCAGGGCAGGGGTTCGATCTGGGGCCAACGTCCTGACTTTC
. TRBJ2-1 . TRBV9 CASSVEAGSYNEQFF TGTGCCAGCAGCGTAGAAGCGGGTTCATACAATGAGCAGTTCTTC
TRBD1 TRBJ2-3 . TRBV4-1 CASSPTGTGAQDTQYF TGCGCCAGCAGCCCGACCGGGACAGGGGCTCAAGATACGCAGTATTTT
TRBD2 TRBJ2-3 many TRBV25-1 CASSALAGGTDTQYF TGTGCCAGCAGTGCACTAGCGGGAGGCACAGATACGCAGTATTTT
. TRBJ2-7 . TRBV3-1 CASSQVWLHEQYF TGTGCCAGCAGCCAAGTATGGCTTCACGAGCAGTACTTC
TRBD2 TRBJ2-7 . TRBV11-1 CASSLGGRARDYEQYF TGTGCCAGCAGCTTAGGCGGGAGGGCCCGTGACTACGAGCAGTACTTC
. TRBJ2-7 few TRBV7-9 CASSLGGDSYEQYF TGTGCCAGCAGCTTAGGTGGGGACTCCTACGAGCAGTACTTC
. TRBJ2-1 . TRBV12-3/TRBV12-4 CASSFNAANNEQFF TGTGCCAGTAGTTTTAACGCCGCCAACAATGAGCAGTTCTTC
. TRBJ2-7 few TRBV20-1 CSARIAEEQYF TGCAGTGCTAGAATAGCTGAAGAGCAGTACTTC
. TRBJ1-4 few TRBV12-3/TRBV12-4 CASSSRGGGEKLFF TGTGCCAGCAGTTCCAGGGGCGGAGGTGAAAAACTGTTTTTT
. TRBJ1-2 . TRBV2 CASSESDNYGYTF TGTGCCAGCAGTGAGTCGGACAACTATGGCTACACCTTC
. TRBJ2-7 . TRBV5-6 CASSFRTVDQREQYF TGTGCCAGCAGTTTCCGGACCGTGGACCAACGAGAGCAGTACTTC
. TRBJ2-3 . TRBV18 CASSPPPGRTDTQYF TGTGCCAGCTCACCACCACCTGGGCGAACAGATACGCAGTATTTT
TRBD2 TRBJ2-7 few TRBV20-1 CSAALMGTSRGEQYF TGCAGTGCAGCCCTCATGGGGACTAGCAGGGGCGAGCAGTACTTC
. TRBJ2-1 . TRBV20-1 CSARGTGLRGYEQFF TGCAGTGCTAGGGGTACAGGGCTCAGGGGCTATGAGCAGTTCTTC
. TRBJ2-4 many TRBV10-3 CAISGGGDSRLNRIQYF TGTGCCATCAGTGGGGGGGGGGACAGCCGTTTAAATCGCATTCAGTACTTC
. TRBJ2-7 . TRBV6-5 CASSSGHSSYEQYF TGTGCCAGCAGTTCGGGACATAGCTCCTACGAGCAGTACTTC
TRBD2 TRBJ2-3 many TRBV11-2 CASSLFPGGSTDTQYF TGTGCCAGCAGCTTGTTTCCGGGAGGCAGCACAGATACGCAGTATTTT
TRBD1 TRBJ2-7 few TRBV2 CASREQPGQGRYEQYF TGTGCCAGCAGAGAACAACCGGGACAGGGAAGATACGAGCAGTACTTC
. TRBJ2-7 . TRBV27 CASSSRQESYEQYF TGTGCCAGCAGTTCCCGACAGGAGTCCTACGAGCAGTACTTC
TRBD2 TRBJ2-5 . TRBV2 CASRMVAGGQETQYF TGTGCCAGCAGAATGGTGGCGGGAGGGCAAGAGACCCAGTACTTC
TRBD2 TRBJ2-2 few TRBV7-8 CASSPTWTSRNTGELFF TGTGCCAGCAGCCCAACTTGGACTAGCCGGAACACCGGGGAGCTGTTTTTT